Below, 26 T cell receptor beta chains from the same sample are listed, as sequenced in a study of CD8+ T cells in alopecia areata. TCR sequencing used cDNA made by reverse transcription of extracted RNA. This table comes from immunoSEQ multiplex PCR, and its TCRdb copy is limited to in-frame clones, with some not included. The table has roughly 130,000 clones, 58% seen once; the top ten hold 4.5% to 5.5%. This specimen consisted of CD4+ T cells sorted from blood, obtained at week 0. The receptors come from a human donor with alopecia areata.

The chain joins TRBV7-2 to TRBJ2-3, with 8 bases that match TRBD2. Germline V lookup: CDR1 SGHTA, CDR2 FQGNSA. Trimming took 4 bases from V and 4 from J; bases not matched to a gene: 7. The CDR3 spans 15 residues. CDR3 amino acids: CASSYSGTSADTQYF. The CDR3 nucleotides read TGTGCCAGCAGCTACTCCGGGACTAGTGCAGATACGCAGTATTTT. Filled out from reference TRBV7-2 and TRBJ2-3, the complete variable domain reads GAGVSQSPSNKVTEKGKDVELRCDPISGHTALYWYRQSLGQGLEFLIYFQGNSAPDKSGLPSDRFSAERTGGSVSTLTIQRTQQEDSAVYLCASSYSGTSADTQYFGPGTRLTVL.

The gene calls are TRBV10-3 and TRBJ2-5, with no clear D. Looked up from germline, CDR1 is ENHRY and CDR2 is SYGVKD. The CDR3 contains 15 residues. V lost 3 bases to trimming and J lost 2 bases, with 13 bases between them. The DNA for the CDR3 is TGTGCCATCAGTGACCACAATCGACGGCAAGAGACCCAGTACTTC. Amino acids: CAISDHNRRQETQYF.

This clone was picked up a small number of times. The V gene is TRBV28, the J gene TRBJ2-6; D not certain. CDR3 length: 12 amino acids. The V gene lost 8 bases and the J gene lost 1 base, with 3 bases spanning the gap. CDR1 is MDHEN, CDR2 SYDVKM, per germline. As DNA, the CDR3 is TGTGCCAGCCTATCTGGGGCCAACGTCCTGACTTTC. As protein: CASLSGANVLTF.

This clone was observed a few times. The V call is TRBV9, the J call TRBJ1-1; D possibly corresponds to TRBD1 (6 bases). Germline-derived CDR1 and CDR2 are SGDLS and YYNGEE. This CDR3 is built from 14 residues. Trimming removed 3 bases from V and 0 bases from J, with 9 bases in between. The CDR3 sequence: CASSAGVMNTEAFF. CDR3 coding DNA: TGTGCCAGCAGCGCAGGGGTCATGAACACTGAAGCTTTCTTT.

DNA for the CDR3: TGTGCCAGCAGCTTAGTCAGGGGCTCTGGAAACACCATATATTTT. Protein: CASSLVRGSGNTIYF. The gene calls are TRBV7-9 and TRBJ1-3; D perhaps matches TRBD1 (6 bases). The V end lost 1 base, the J end lost 0 bases, and 7 bases lay between the germline ends. Germline V gene sequence: CDR1 SEHNR, CDR2 FQNEAQ (reference sequence). CDR3 length: 15 residues. The complete variable domain, with remaining parts taken from reference TRBV7-9 and TRBJ1-3, reads DTGVSQNPRHKITKRGQNVTFRCDPISEHNRLYWYRQTLGQGPEFLTYFQNEAQLEKSRLLSDRFSAERPKGSFSTLEIQRTEQGDSAMYLCASSLVRGSGNTIYFGEGSWLTVV.

The chain recombines TRBV7-3 with TRBJ2-6; a possible D gene is TRBD2 (6 bases). V was cut by 5 bases and J by 0 bases, with 14 bases left in between. CDR1 is SGHTA and CDR2 is FQGTGA in the germline V gene. The CDR3 sequence is 17 residues long. The CDR3 region has the DNA TGTGCCAGCAGCACTCCGGGACTGAGCTCTGGGGCCAACGTCCTGACTTTC. Amino acids: CASSTPGLSSGANVLTF.

The chain combines TRBV19 with TRBJ2-1; a weak D match, TRBD2 (6 bases). V was clipped by 6 bases and J by 4 bases, with 13 bases between them. This CDR3 has 14 residues. In germline, CDR1 is LNHDA, CDR2 SQIVND (reference sequence). CDR3: CASREGGLYNEQFF. In DNA, the CDR3 is TGTGCCAGTAGGGAGGGAGGTCTGTACAATGAGCAGTTCTTC. Using reference TRBV19 and TRBJ2-1 for the parts outside the CDR3, the full variable domain is DGGITQSPKYLFRKEGQNVTLSCEQNLNHDAMYWYRQDPGQGLRLIYYSQIVNDFQKGDIAEGYSVSREKKESFPLTVTSAQKNPTAFYLCASREGGLYNEQFFGPGTRLTVL.

A few counts support this clone. The gene calls are TRBV4-3 and TRBJ2-7, with D possibly being TRBD1 (6 bases). The germline V gene has CDR1 LGHNA and CDR2 YSLEER. The ends were cut back, 0 bases at V and 2 bases at J, with 17 bases in the middle. The CDR3 is 17 amino acids. The CDR3 region is CASSQDLGAQKTYEQYF. The DNA for the CDR3 is TGCGCCAGCAGCCAAGATCTGGGGGCCCAAAAGACCTACGAGCAGTACTTC.

This clone was detected only a few times. The chain couples TRBV11-2 to TRBJ2-4; possibly TRBD1 for D (5 bases). V was cut by 1 base and J by 3 bases, with 16 bases left in between. The germline V gene encodes CDR1 SGHAT and CDR2 FQNNGV. The CDR3 extends over 17 amino acids. CDR3 amino acids: CASSLVQARWDKNIQYF. The DNA of the CDR3 is TGTGCCAGCAGCTTAGTACAGGCGAGGTGGGACAAAAACATTCAGTACTTC. Full variable domain (remainder filled in from reference TRBV11-2 and TRBJ2-4): EAGVAQSPRYKIIEKRQSVAFWCNPISGHATLYWYQQILGQGPKLLIQFQNNGVVDDSQLPKDRFSAERLKGVDSTLKIQPAKLEDSAVYLCASSLVQARWDKNIQYFGAGTRLSVL.

The chain combines TRBV11-2 with TRBJ1-2; D ambiguous. Germline CDR1 and CDR2: SGHAT and FQNNGV. V was clipped by 0 bases and J by 6 bases, with 8 bases between them. This CDR3 contains 13 residues. For the CDR3, the DNA is TGTGCCAGCAGCTTAGAGCCCGGGAATGGCTACACCTTC. Translated: CASSLEPGNGYTF.

The gene calls are TRBV2 and TRBJ1-2; the match to TRBD1 covers 7 bases. The CDR3 loop spans 13 amino acids. From germline, CDR1 is SNHLY and CDR2 FYNNEI. V lost 4 bases, J lost 6 bases, and 5 bases stayed unmatched. The CDR3 DNA is TGTGCCAGCAGTGGGGACAGCAGAAATGGCTACACCTTC. Translation gives CASSGDSRNGYTF.

This chain links TRBV4-1 with TRBJ1-2; TRBD1 is a possible D gene (5 bases). The V gene's germline CDR1 is MGHRA and CDR2 YSYEKL. There are 16 residues in the CDR3. V was clipped by 1 base and J by 3 bases, with 15 bases between them. In DNA form, the CDR3 reads TGCGCCAGCAGCCAAGTCGTAGTTATGGGGGACTATGGCTACACCTTC. It yields the protein CASSQVVVMGDYGYTF.

CDR3 residues: CASSKTTGGGETQYF. CDR3 coding DNA: TGTGCCAGCAGTAAGACGACAGGGGGTGGGGAGACCCAGTACTTC. This rearrangement joins TRBV5-4 to TRBJ2-5, with TRBD1 matching 9 bases. The CDR3 totals 15 residues. V trimming: 5 bases; J trimming: 5 bases; junction bases outside the gene matches: 10. CDR1 and CDR2 (germline): SGHNT, YYREEE (reference sequence).

This clone was seen only a few times. The J gene is TRBJ2-1, the V gene TRBV7-9; 9 bases are shared with TRBD2. V dropped 2 bases and J dropped 8; count of bases not matched to a gene: 16. The CDR3 has 18 residues. Germline assignment: CDR1 SEHNR and CDR2 FQNEAQ (reference sequence). This CDR3 reads CASSLLARMGTSSDEQFF. The CDR3 coding sequence is TGTGCCAGCAGCTTATTGGCCCGAATGGGGACTAGCAGCGATGAGCAGTTCTTC.

In DNA, the CDR3 is TGTGCCAGCAGTTCTAGCGCCTATCTGGGAGAGCAGTACTTC. Translation: CASSSSAYLGEQYF. This chain links TRBV7-6 with TRBJ2-7, with a tentative D call TRBD2 (6 bases). CDR3 size: 14 residues. The germline V gene has CDR1 SGHVS and CDR2 FNYEAQ. Trimming left V 6 bases short and J 7 bases short, with 19 bases between.

CDR3 amino acids: CASSPTRTGVNEQFF. Written as DNA, the CDR3 is TGCGCCAGCAGCCCGACTCGGACAGGGGTGAATGAGCAGTTCTTC. The chain has TRBV4-3 and TRBJ2-1; 9 nucleotides line up with TRBD1. CDR1 is LGHNA, CDR2 YSLEER, per germline. The CDR3 length is 15 residues. Trimming cost V 4 bases and J 7 bases; bases outside gene matches: 8.

The rearrangement joins TRBV18 to TRBJ1-2; tentative D call: TRBD1 (5 bases). This CDR3 contains 15 residues. The germline gives CDR1 KGHSH, CDR2 LQKENI. V lost 2 bases to trimming and J lost 2 bases, with 12 bases between them. CDR3 amino acids: CASSPSGGLNYGYTF. For the CDR3, the DNA is TGTGCCAGCTCACCAAGCGGGGGTCTCAACTATGGCTACACCTTC.

This clone was observed at least ten times. The chain employs TRBV7-2 and TRBJ2-6; no clear D. CDR1 SGHTA and CDR2 FQGNSA come from the germline V gene. The CDR3 is 16 amino acids. Between the trimmed V and J ends, which lost 5 bases and 2 bases, there was a span of 13 bases. The CDR3 reads CASSLRSSPGANVLTF. The CDR3 coding sequence is TGTGCCAGCAGCCTTAGGTCGTCGCCTGGGGCCAACGTCCTGACTTTC.

A few counts support this clone. This sequence joins TRBV11-2 and TRBJ1-2; no firm D call. Germline V gene sequence: CDR1 SGHAT, CDR2 FQNNGV. V lost 2 bases, J lost 5 bases, and 9 bases lay in between. This CDR3 has 13 residues. The CDR3 is CASSLPPGYGYTF. The CDR3, as DNA: TGTGCCAGCAGCTTACCCCCCGGGTATGGCTACACCTTC.

The V gene is TRBV4-1, the J gene TRBJ2-3; 15 bases fit TRBD2. Trimming at V came to 1 base and at J to 5 bases, leaving 10 bases not matched to a gene. Germline CDR1 MGHRA, CDR2 YSYEKL. CDR3 length equals 19 residues. The CDR3 region is CASSQGLTGTSGGRDTQYF. The CDR3 bases are TGCGCCAGCAGCCAAGGCCTTACCGGGACTAGCGGGGGGAGAGATACGCAGTATTTT.

The V and J genes are TRBV5-1 and TRBJ2-7, with D perhaps assigned TRBD1 or TRBD2 (5 bases each). CDR1 is SGHRS, CDR2 YFSETQ, per germline. Trimming stripped 3 bases from V and 2 bases from J, with 15 bases between. CDR3 length equals 15 residues. CDR3 DNA sequence: TGCGCCAGCAGCTCCCAAGGGACGCCGACCTACGAGCAGTACTTC. Protein sequence: CASSSQGTPTYEQYF.

The chain links TRBV19 to TRBJ2-7; 8 nucleotides match TRBD2. This CDR3 has 14 residues. V dropped 6 bases and J dropped 0; count of bases not matched to a gene: 4. Germline V gene data show CDR1 as LNHDA and CDR2 as SQIVND (reference sequence). This CDR3 reads CASSRTSGSYEQYF. The CDR3 DNA reads TGTGCCAGTAGCCGAACTAGCGGCTCCTACGAGCAGTACTTC. The full variable domain, rest sourced from reference TRBV19 and TRBJ2-7, is DGGITQSPKYLFRKEGQNVTLSCEQNLNHDAMYWYRQDPGQGLRLIYYSQIVNDFQKGDIAEGYSVSREKKESFPLTVTSAQKNPTAFYLCASSRTSGSYEQYFGPGTRLTVT.

This clone occurred a few times. J is TRBJ1-2 and V is TRBV5-1; 7 bases match TRBD1. J was trimmed by 0 bases and V by 6 bases; bases with no gene match: 8. The germline V gene encodes CDR1 SGHRS and CDR2 YFSETQ. The length of the CDR3 is 15 residues. CDR3 region: CASNPGGTANYGYTF. CDR3 nucleotides: TGCGCCAGCAACCCTGGGGGGACAGCTAACTATGGCTACACCTTC.

The CDR3 here is CASSPAGTVRNTIYF. CDR3 bases: TGTGCCAGCAGTCCCGCAGGGACAGTAAGGAACACCATATATTTT. The chain links TRBV28 to TRBJ1-3; 7 nucleotides match TRBD1. This CDR3 region has 15 residues. Germline trimming cut 5 bases from V and 7 bases from J; bases unmatched to any gene: 11. Germline assignment: CDR1 MDHEN and CDR2 SYDVKM.

This clone came up a few times. The V and J genes are TRBV7-9 and TRBJ1-2; TRBD1 might be the D (6 bases). There are 13 residues in the CDR3. From germline, CDR1 is SEHNR and CDR2 FQNEAQ (reference sequence). V dropped 5 bases and J dropped 4 bases, with 11 bases sitting between them. The CDR3 loop is CASSPRQVYGYTF. The DNA for the CDR3 is TGTGCCAGCAGCCCACGACAGGTCTATGGCTACACCTTC.

This clone has a handful of counts. The rearrangement links TRBV7-9 to TRBJ1-4, with D uncertain. Germline CDR1 and CDR2: SEHNR and FQNEAQ (reference sequence). Between the trimmed V and J ends, which lost 5 bases and 4 bases, there was a span of 20 bases. The CDR3 consists of 17 residues. CDR3 in DNA: TGTGCCAGCAGCCCCGATCGGTCGGCAGCCTTTAATGAAAAACTGTTTTTT. This sequence encodes CASSPDRSAAFNEKLFF. The entire variable domain, with the rest obtained from reference TRBV7-9 and TRBJ1-4, is as follows: DTGVSQNPRHKITKRGQNVTFRCDPISEHNRLYWYRQTLGQGPEFLTYFQNEAQLEKSRLLSDRFSAERPKGSFSTLEIQRTEQGDSAMYLCASSPDRSAAFNEKLFFGSGTQLSVL.